The clone carrying this TCR beta chain has a handful of counts. The antigen is undetermined. This sample is drawn from a study of blood T cells in healthy people across ages. CDR1 SGHVS and CDR2 FQNEAQ come from the germline V gene. With 5 bases clipped from V and 6 bases from J, the junction kept 11 bases outside the gene matches. The CDR3 consists of 16 residues. Regarding the study as a whole: It was found that TCR beta diversity correlated strongly with the percentage of naive T cells.

A second 7 to 11 cycle PCR used barcoded and J-beta primers. TCRdb reprocessed the 5' RACE reads with MiXCR, giving one entry per CDR3 protein. The sample includes about a million distinct CDR3 sequences, about 53% of them seen just once. Source material: blood. The receptor was derived from a woman aged 55-69 years in good health. The V call is TRBV7-8, the J call TRBJ2-1, with 9 positions matching TRBD2. CDR3 residues: CASSPWLAGTSNEQFF. The CDR3 bases are TGTGCCAGCAGCCCCTGGCTAGCGGGAACCTCCAATGAGCAGTTCTTC.